There are a few counts of the clone carrying this TCR beta chain. Antigen: not known. The sorted Tregs were CD4+CD25+CD127-/low cells. Germline V gene sequence: CDR1 MGHRA, CDR2 YSYEKL. V was trimmed by 0 bases and J by 0 bases, leaving 6 bases between them. The CDR3 has 14 residues. TCRdb processed the 5' RACE reads anew with MiXCR; each CDR3 protein has one entry. The repertoire holds about 10,000 distinct CDR3 sequences, with around 44% as singletons. Whole-study results and caveats: Tumor Treg TCRs overlapped most with tumor naive CD4+ cells.

This sequence joins TRBV4-1 and TRBJ2-7; D is unclear. This TCR derives from a female donor with breast cancer. The sample consisted of Tregs sorted from a lymph node. The CDR3 bases are TGCGCCAGCAGCCAAGACTACAGCTCCTACGAGCAGTACTTC. Translation gives CASSQDYSSYEQYF.